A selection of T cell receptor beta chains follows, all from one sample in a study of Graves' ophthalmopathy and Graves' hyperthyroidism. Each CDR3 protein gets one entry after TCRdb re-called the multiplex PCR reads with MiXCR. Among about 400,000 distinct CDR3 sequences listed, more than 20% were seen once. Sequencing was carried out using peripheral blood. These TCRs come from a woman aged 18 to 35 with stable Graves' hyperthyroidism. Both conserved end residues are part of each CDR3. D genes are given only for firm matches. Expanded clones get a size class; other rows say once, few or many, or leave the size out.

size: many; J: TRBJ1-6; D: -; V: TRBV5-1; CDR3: CASSLEGVSPLHF; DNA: TGCGCCAGCAGCTTGGAAGGGGTGTCACCCCTCCACTTT
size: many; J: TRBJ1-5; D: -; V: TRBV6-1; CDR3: CASSGGGGSNQPQHF; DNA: TGTGCCAGCAGTGGAGGGGGTGGTAGCAATCAGCCCCAGCATTTT
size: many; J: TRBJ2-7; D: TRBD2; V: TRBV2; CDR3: CASSAPRSGTSGRAYEQYF; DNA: TGTGCCAGCAGCGCCCCACGGTCCGGGACTAGCGGGAGGGCCTACGAGCAGTACTTC
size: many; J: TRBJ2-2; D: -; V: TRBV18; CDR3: CASSRDETGELFF; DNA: TGTGCCAGCTCCCGTGATGAGACCGGGGAGCTGTTTTTT
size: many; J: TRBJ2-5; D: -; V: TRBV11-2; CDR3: CASSLDYFGHPPSERETQYF; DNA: TGTGCCAGCAGCTTAGATTACTTTGGCCACCCTCCCAGTGAACGAGAGACCCAGTACTTC
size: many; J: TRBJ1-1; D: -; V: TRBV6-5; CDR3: CASSYTGIVTEAFF; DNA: TGTGCCAGCAGTTACACCGGGATCGTCACTGAAGCTTTCTTT
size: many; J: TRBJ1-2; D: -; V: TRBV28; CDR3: CASSLSATYGYTF; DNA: TGTGCCAGCAGTTTATCGGCCACATATGGCTACACCTTC
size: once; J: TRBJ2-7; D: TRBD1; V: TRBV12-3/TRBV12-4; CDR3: CASSHRGTGVSYEQYF; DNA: TGTGCCAGCAGCCATAGAGGGACAGGCGTTTCCTACGAGCAGTACTTC
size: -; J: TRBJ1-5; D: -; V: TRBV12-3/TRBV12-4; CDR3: CASSFNGLGNQPQHF; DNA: TGTGCCAGCAGTTTTAACGGTCTTGGCAATCAGCCCCAGCATTTT
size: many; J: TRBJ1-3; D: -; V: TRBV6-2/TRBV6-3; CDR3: CASSRGQTSGNTIYF; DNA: TGTGCCAGCAGCCGCGGACAGACCTCTGGAAACACCATATATTTT
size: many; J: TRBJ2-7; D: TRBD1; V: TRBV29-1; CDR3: CSVEAPQTETGVKYEQYF; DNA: TGCAGCGTCGAGGCCCCCCAAACTGAGACAGGGGTTAAGTACGAGCAGTACTTC
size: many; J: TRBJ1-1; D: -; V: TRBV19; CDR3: CASSEGRETEAFF; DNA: TGTGCCAGTAGTGAGGGGCGGGAGACTGAAGCTTTCTTT
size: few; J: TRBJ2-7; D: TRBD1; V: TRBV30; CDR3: CAWIPPGTGGDEQYF; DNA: TGTGCCTGGATTCCTCCCGGGACAGGGGGCGACGAGCAGTACTTC
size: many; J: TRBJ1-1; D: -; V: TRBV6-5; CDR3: CASSWAGGRDTEAFF; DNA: TGTGCCAGCAGTTGGGCGGGGGGCCGGGACACTGAAGCTTTCTTT
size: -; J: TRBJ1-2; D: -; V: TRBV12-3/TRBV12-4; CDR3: CATSLQIGNGYTF; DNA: TGTGCCACCTCTCTACAGATAGGAAATGGCTACACCTTC
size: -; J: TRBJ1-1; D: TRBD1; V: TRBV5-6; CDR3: CASSLDRGRTEAFF; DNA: TGTGCCAGCAGCCTGGACAGGGGGAGGACTGAAGCTTTCTTT
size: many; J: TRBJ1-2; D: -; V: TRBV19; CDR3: CASTSGGGNRIYGYTF; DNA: TGTGCCAGTACCTCTGGAGGGGGAAATCGTATCTATGGCTACACCTTC
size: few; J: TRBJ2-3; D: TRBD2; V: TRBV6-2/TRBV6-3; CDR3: CASSYSGWAGGPPDTQYF; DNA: TGTGCCAGCAGTTACTCGGGGTGGGCGGGAGGCCCCCCAGATACGCAGTATTTT
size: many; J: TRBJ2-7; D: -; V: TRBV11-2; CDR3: CASSLRGRPGDEQYF; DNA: TGTGCCAGCAGCTTACGAGGGCGTCCGGGCGACGAGCAGTACTTC
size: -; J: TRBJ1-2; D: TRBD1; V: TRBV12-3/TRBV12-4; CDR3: CASSLRQGSSGYTF; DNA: TGTGCCAGCAGTTTAAGACAGGGTAGCTCTGGCTACACCTTC
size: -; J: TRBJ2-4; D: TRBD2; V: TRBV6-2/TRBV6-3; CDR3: CASSYAGTSGILYF; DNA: TGTGCCAGCAGTTACGCCGGGACTAGCGGGATTCTCTACTTC
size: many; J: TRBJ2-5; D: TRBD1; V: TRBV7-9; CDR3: CASSFDRGRGETQYF; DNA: TGTGCCAGCAGCTTCGATAGGGGGCGAGGAGAGACCCAGTACTTC